Shown below are 20 T cell receptor beta chains from a single sample sequenced in a study of cytomegalovirus exposure and HLA in healthy donors. It was with 60 Vbeta and 13 Jbeta primers that the PCR ran. The data were produced by immunoSEQ multiplex PCR, yet TCRdb's version contains in-frame clones alone and is incomplete. This table holds fewer than 150,000 clones, about 80% found once. Specimen: PBMCs. These TCRs come from a man aged 35 to 55 in good health and CMV-seropositive.

The chain links TRBV4-1 to TRBJ2-7; 8 bases align to TRBD2. The junction had 8 bases not matched to a gene; V was cut back by 2 bases and J by 5 bases. The V gene's germline CDR1 is MGHRA and CDR2 YSYEKL. The CDR3 totals 15 residues. The CDR3 sequence: CASSQWGLVLNEQYF. The CDR3 DNA is TGCGCCAGCAGCCAATGGGGACTAGTCCTGAACGAGCAGTACTTC.

Details on this clone: Other DNA sequences within the sample encode an identical CDR3. The chain links TRBV7-2 to TRBJ1-5; perhaps TRBD1 as D (6 bases). The CDR3 loop spans 15 amino acids. V was trimmed by 3 bases and J by 6 bases, leaving 15 bases between them. Germline V gene sequence: CDR1 SGHTA, CDR2 FQGNSA. CDR3 protein: CASSFSSLGAQPQHF. The CDR3 nucleotides read TGTGCCAGCAGCTTCAGTTCGTTGGGGGCTCAGCCCCAGCATTTT.

The chain recombines TRBV5-1 with TRBJ2-7, with 7 bases that match TRBD2. Trimming took 0 bases from V and 4 from J; bases not matched to a gene: 4. The germline CDR1 and CDR2 sequences are SGHRS and YFSETQ. The CDR3 loop spans 14 amino acids. CDR3 region: CASSLGLAVYEQYF. For the CDR3, the DNA is TGCGCCAGCAGCTTGGGCCTAGCGGTGTACGAGCAGTACTTC.

This clone was seen just once. The V gene is TRBV5-5, the J gene TRBJ1-4; possibly TRBD1 for D (6 bases). This CDR3 is built from 14 residues. V was trimmed by 4 bases and J by 7 bases, leaving 14 bases between them. Per germline, CDR1 SGHKS and CDR2 YYEKEE (reference sequence). The CDR3 DNA sequence: TGTGCCAGCAGCCTCTACGGGACACTTGAAAAACTGTTTTTT. It yields the protein CASSLYGTLEKLFF.

The V and J genes are TRBV6-4 and TRBJ2-1; 8 bases map to TRBD2. Germline lookup yields CDR1 MRHNA and CDR2 SNTAGT. The CDR3 covers 15 residues. The V gene end was trimmed by 5 bases and the J gene end by 5 bases; junction bases not matched to a gene: 8. The CDR3 nucleotides are TGTGCCAGCAGTTACACTAGCGGCGTTAACAATGAGCAGTTCTTC. As protein: CASSYTSGVNNEQFF.

The chain uses TRBV7-9 and TRBJ2-1, with 11 bases that match TRBD2. V lost 5 bases, J lost 3 bases, and 12 bases stayed unmatched. This CDR3 has 18 amino acids. Germline V gene data show CDR1 as SEHNR and CDR2 as FQNEAQ (reference sequence). The CDR3 DNA follows: TGTGCCAGCAGCCCCAGTTGGCTAGCGGGAGGCCTCTACAATGAGCAGTTCTTC. As protein: CASSPSWLAGGLYNEQFF.

This clone was found a few times. The rearrangement joins TRBV6-5 to TRBJ1-1; tentatively, D is TRBD1 (5 bases). The CDR3 covers 12 residues. The V end was cut by 7 bases, the J end by 6 bases, with 12 bases between. Looked up from germline, CDR1 is MNHEY and CDR2 is SVGAGI. The CDR3 protein is CASTWAGAEAFF. CDR3 DNA sequence: TGTGCCAGCACTTGGGCGGGGGCTGAAGCTTTCTTT.

This chain connects TRBV30 to TRBJ1-4; D not resolved. Germline-derived CDR1 and CDR2 are GTSNPN and SVGIG (reference sequence). The CDR3 contains 15 residues. Trimming took off 0 bases at V and 0 bases at J, with 8 bases between the two ends. This CDR3 reads CAWSVQYPTNEKLFF. The CDR3 region has the DNA TGTGCCTGGAGTGTACAATACCCAACTAATGAAAAACTGTTTTTT.

The V and J genes are TRBV27 and TRBJ2-3; TRBD2 is a possible D gene (6 bases). The germline CDR1 and CDR2 sequences are MNHEY and SMNVEV (reference sequence). The CDR3 is made up of 15 amino acids. Trimming removed 6 bases at V and 3 bases at J, with 16 bases between. The CDR3 loop is CASRGTSLDTDTQYF. CDR3 nucleotide sequence: TGTGCCAGCAGGGGCACTAGCTTAGATACAGATACGCAGTATTTT.

The rearrangement joins TRBV27 to TRBJ2-1, with D perhaps matching TRBD1 (6 bases). The CDR3 extends over 13 amino acids. Germline V CDR1 and CDR2: MNHEY, SMNVEV (reference sequence). Trimming took 6 bases from V and 1 from J, leaving 7 bases between them. As DNA, the CDR3 is TGTGCCAGCAGAAGGGGGTCCTACAATGAGCAGTTCTTC. Translating it yields CASRRGSYNEQFF.

This clone has at least ten counts. The chain joins TRBV9 to TRBJ2-3; TRBD1 matches at 8 bases. Germline assignment: CDR1 SGDLS and CDR2 YYNGEE. The V segment lost 4 bases and the J segment 4 bases; nucleotides outside the gene matches: 5. The CDR3 is made up of 14 amino acids. The CDR3 sequence is CASSTWTGSDTQYF. The CDR3 DNA reads as TGTGCCAGCAGCACTTGGACAGGGTCAGATACGCAGTATTTT.

The rearrangement joins TRBV6-1 to TRBJ2-7; 14 bases match TRBD2. This CDR3 region has 15 residues. V shed 7 bases, J shed 2 bases, and the junction held 4 bases outside the gene matches. In germline, CDR1 is MNHNS, CDR2 SASEGT. Here the CDR3 reads CASKPGLAGAYEQYF. The CDR3, as DNA: TGTGCCAGCAAGCCGGGACTAGCGGGAGCCTACGAGCAGTACTTC.

The genes are TRBV5-8 and TRBJ2-3; tentative D call: TRBD2 (6 bases). Trimming cost V 5 bases and J 6 bases, with 16 bases left between them. Germline V gives CDR1 SGHTS, CDR2 YDEGEE. The CDR3 totals 14 residues. DNA for the CDR3: TGTGCCAGCAGTGGGGGGTGGTCGGCGGATACGCAGTATTTT. Translation gives CASSGGWSADTQYF. Variable domain in full (rest from reference TRBV5-8 and TRBJ2-3): EAGVTQSPTHLIKTRGQQATLRCSPISGHTSVYWYQQALGLGLQFLLWYDEGEERNRGNFPPRFSGRQFPNYSSELNVNALELEDSALYLCASSGGWSADTQYFGPGTRLTVL.

The chain combines TRBV25-1 with TRBJ2-5, with D possibly being TRBD1 (6 bases). Trimming removed 0 bases from V and 1 base from J, with 9 bases in between. In germline, CDR1 is MGHDK, CDR2 SYGVNS. The CDR3 has 15 amino acids. Here the CDR3 reads CASSEYRGSQETQYF. DNA of the CDR3: TGTGCCAGCAGTGAATACAGGGGAAGCCAAGAGACCCAGTACTTC.

The chain is built from TRBV9 and TRBJ2-6; D is unresolved. V lost 7 bases and J 0 bases, leaving 11 bases between the germline ends. Germline CDR1 and CDR2: SGDLS and YYNGEE. The CDR3 has 15 residues. CDR3 amino acids: CASPSRLSGANVLTF. The CDR3 DNA is TGTGCCAGCCCTAGTAGACTCTCTGGGGCCAACGTCCTGACTTTC. Filled out from reference TRBV9 and TRBJ2-6, the complete variable domain reads DSGVTQTPKHLITATGQRVTLRCSPRSGDLSVYWYQQSLDQGLQFLIQYYNGEERAKGNILERFSAQQFPDLHSELNLSSLELGDSALYFCASPSRLSGANVLTFGAGSRLTVL.

Details on this clone: A read error may produce the germline difference seen at one junction end. The CDR3 DNA follows: TGTTCCAGCAGCTTATTATCAGGGCAAAAACTGTTTTTT. It yields the protein CSSSLLSGQKLFF. The chain links TRBV7-9 to TRBJ1-4; D possibly corresponds to TRBD1 (5 bases). The germline V gene encodes CDR1 SEHNR and CDR2 FQNEAQ (reference sequence). This CDR3 has 13 residues.

The rearrangement joins TRBV6-5 to TRBJ1-5; 11 nucleotides line up with TRBD1. This CDR3 has 14 amino acids. With V trimmed by 4 bases and J by 7 bases, 3 bases remained unmatched. CDR1 is MNHEY and CDR2 is SVGAGI in the germline V gene. CDR3 nucleotides: TGTGCCAGCAGTTTGGGACAGGGGGGGCAGCCCCAGCATTTT. It translates to CASSLGQGGQPQHF.

This rearrangement joins TRBV4-3 to TRBJ1-1, with D tentatively TRBD1 (6 bases). Germline values: CDR1 LGHNA, CDR2 YSLEER. The V gene lost 4 bases and the J gene lost 2 bases, with 17 bases spanning the gap. There are 16 residues in the CDR3. The CDR3 reads CASSRDFGTLNTEAFF. The DNA for the CDR3 is TGCGCCAGCAGCCGAGATTTTGGGACACTAAACACTGAAGCTTTCTTT.

This chain connects TRBV28 to TRBJ2-7, with 15 bases identical to TRBD2. The CDR3 runs 15 residues. Trimming took 10 bases from V and 3 from J; bases not matched to a gene: 7. Germline V lookup: CDR1 MDHEN, CDR2 SYDVKM. CDR3 residues: CATGTSGGSGYEQYF. The CDR3 bases are TGTGCCACCGGGACTAGCGGGGGGTCTGGCTACGAGCAGTACTTC.

The rearrangement joins TRBV5-1 to TRBJ1-1; no clear D. The germline CDR1 and CDR2 sequences are SGHRS and YFSETQ. The ends were cut back, 1 base at V and 3 bases at J, with 10 bases in the middle. This CDR3 region has 14 residues. The CDR3 region has the DNA TGCGCCAGCAGCTTGTACGGAGCCGACACTGAAGCTTTCTTT. Translation: CASSLYGADTEAFF. Looking up the rest from reference TRBV5-1 and TRBJ1-1 gives the full variable domain: KAGVTQTPRYLIKTRGQQVTLSCSPISGHRSVSWYQQTPGQGLQFLFEYFSETQRNKGNFPGRFSGRQFSNSRSEMNVSTLELGDSALYLCASSLYGADTEAFFGQGTRLTVV.